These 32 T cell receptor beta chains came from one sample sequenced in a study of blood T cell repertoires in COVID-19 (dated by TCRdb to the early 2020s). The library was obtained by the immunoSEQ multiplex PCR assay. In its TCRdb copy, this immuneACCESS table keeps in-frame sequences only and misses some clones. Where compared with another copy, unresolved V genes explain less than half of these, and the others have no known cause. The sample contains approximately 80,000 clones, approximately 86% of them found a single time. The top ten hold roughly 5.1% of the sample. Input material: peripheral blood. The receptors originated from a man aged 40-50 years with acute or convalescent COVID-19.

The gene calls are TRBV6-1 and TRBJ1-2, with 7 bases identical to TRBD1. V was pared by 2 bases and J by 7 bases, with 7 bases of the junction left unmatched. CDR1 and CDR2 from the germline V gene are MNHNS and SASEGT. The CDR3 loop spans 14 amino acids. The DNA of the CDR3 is TGTGCCAGCAGTGAATCGCAGGGGGTCGGTGGCTACACCTTC. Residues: CASSESQGVGGYTF.

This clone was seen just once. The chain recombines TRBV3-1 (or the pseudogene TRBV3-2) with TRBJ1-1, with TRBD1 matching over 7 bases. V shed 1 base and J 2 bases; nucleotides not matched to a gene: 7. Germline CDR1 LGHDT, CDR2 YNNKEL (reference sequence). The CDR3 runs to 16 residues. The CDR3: CASSQARGQTNTEAFF. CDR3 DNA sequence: TGTGCCAGCAGCCAAGCTAGGGGACAGACAAACACTGAAGCTTTCTTT.

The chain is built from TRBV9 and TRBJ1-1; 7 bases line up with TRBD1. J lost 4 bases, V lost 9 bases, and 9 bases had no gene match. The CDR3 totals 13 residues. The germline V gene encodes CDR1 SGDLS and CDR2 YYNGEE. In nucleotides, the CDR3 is TGTGCCACAGCTAAGGGGGCTACCACTGAAGCTTTCTTT. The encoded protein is CATAKGATTEAFF.

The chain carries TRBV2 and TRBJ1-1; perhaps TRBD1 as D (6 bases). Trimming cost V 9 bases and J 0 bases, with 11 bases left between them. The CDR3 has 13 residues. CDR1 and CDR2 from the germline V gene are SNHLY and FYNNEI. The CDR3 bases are TGTGCCAGTACCGGACAGATGAACACTGAAGCTTTCTTT. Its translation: CASTGQMNTEAFF.

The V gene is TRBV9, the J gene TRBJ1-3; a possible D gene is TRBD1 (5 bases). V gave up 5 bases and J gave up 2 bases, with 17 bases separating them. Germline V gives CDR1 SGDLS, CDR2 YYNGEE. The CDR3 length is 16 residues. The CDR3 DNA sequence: TGTGCCAGCAGGTCCGGGCAGGGAAGAACTGGAAACACCATATATTTT. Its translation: CASRSGQGRTGNTIYF.

CDR3 in amino acids: CSVQTQGRVAEAFF. In DNA, the CDR3 is TGCAGCGTTCAAACACAGGGGCGGGTTGCTGAAGCTTTCTTT. This chain joins TRBV29-1 and TRBJ1-1, with TRBD1 matching 7 bases. This CDR3 is built from 14 residues. Looked up from germline, CDR1 is SQVTM and CDR2 is ANQGSEA. J lost 6 bases, V lost 5 bases, and 12 bases had no gene match.

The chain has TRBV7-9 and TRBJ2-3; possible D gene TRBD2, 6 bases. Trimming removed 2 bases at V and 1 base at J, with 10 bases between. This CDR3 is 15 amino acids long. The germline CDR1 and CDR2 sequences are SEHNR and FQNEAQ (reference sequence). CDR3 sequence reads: CASSLSSSGTDTQYF. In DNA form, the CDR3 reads TGTGCCAGCAGCTTAAGCTCTAGCGGCACAGATACGCAGTATTTT.

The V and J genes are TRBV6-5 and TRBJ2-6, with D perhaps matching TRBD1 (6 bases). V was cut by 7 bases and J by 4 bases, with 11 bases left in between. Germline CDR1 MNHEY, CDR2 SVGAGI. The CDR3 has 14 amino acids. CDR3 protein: CASKSGTGANVLTF. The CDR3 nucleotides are TGTGCCAGCAAGTCCGGGACAGGGGCCAACGTCCTGACTTTC.

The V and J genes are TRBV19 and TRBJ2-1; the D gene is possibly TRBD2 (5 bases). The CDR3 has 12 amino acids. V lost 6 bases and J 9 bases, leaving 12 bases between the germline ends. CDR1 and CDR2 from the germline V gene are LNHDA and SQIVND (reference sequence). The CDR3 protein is CASSSGLTEQFF. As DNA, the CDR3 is TGTGCCAGTAGCTCCGGACTCACTGAGCAGTTCTTC. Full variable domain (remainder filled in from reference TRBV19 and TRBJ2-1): DGGITQSPKYLFRKEGQNVTLSCEQNLNHDAMYWYRQDPGQGLRLIYYSQIVNDFQKGDIAEGYSVSREKKESFPLTVTSAQKNPTAFYLCASSSGLTEQFFGPGTRLTVL.

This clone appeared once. For the CDR3, the DNA is TGTGCCAGCAGCTTAGAAGCAGGGACCGGGGAGCTGTTTTTT. Translating it yields CASSLEAGTGELFF. This sequence joins TRBV7-6 and TRBJ2-2; D possibly corresponds to TRBD1 (5 bases). Germline V gene sequence: CDR1 SGHVS, CDR2 FNYEAQ. The length of the CDR3 is 14 residues. Trimming removed 1 base at V and 5 bases at J, with 8 bases between.

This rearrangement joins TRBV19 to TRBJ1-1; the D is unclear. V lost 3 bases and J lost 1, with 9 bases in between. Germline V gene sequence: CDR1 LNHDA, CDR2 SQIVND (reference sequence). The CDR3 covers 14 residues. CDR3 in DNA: TGTGCCAGTAGTATTATGGGAGGGAACACTGAAGCTTTCTTT. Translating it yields CASSIMGGNTEAFF.

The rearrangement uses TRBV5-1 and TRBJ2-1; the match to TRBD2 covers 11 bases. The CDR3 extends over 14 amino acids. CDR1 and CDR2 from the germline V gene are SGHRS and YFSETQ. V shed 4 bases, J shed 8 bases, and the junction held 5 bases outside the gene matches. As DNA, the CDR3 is TGCGCCAGCAGCACCCAGACTAGCGGGGATGAGCAGTTCTTC. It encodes CASSTQTSGDEQFF.

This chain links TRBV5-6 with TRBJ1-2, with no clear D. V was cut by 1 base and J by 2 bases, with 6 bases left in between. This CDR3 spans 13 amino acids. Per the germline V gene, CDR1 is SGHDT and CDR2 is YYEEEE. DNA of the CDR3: TGTGCCAGCAGCTTGAGGAGGAACTATGGCTACACCTTC. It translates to CASSLRRNYGYTF.

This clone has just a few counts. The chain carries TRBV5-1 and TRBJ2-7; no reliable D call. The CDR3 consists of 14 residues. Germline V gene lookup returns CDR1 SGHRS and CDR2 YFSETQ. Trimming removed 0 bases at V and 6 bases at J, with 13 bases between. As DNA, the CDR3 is TGCGCCAGCAGCTTGGCTGGTCCATCGGGCGAGCAGTACTTC. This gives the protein CASSLAGPSGEQYF.

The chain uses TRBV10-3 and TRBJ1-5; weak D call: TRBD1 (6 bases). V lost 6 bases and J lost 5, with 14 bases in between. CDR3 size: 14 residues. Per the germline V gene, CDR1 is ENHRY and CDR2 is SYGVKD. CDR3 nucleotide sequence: TGTGCCATCAGGCGTGCGGGGGGCGATCAGCCCCAGCATTTT. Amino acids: CAIRRAGGDQPQHF.

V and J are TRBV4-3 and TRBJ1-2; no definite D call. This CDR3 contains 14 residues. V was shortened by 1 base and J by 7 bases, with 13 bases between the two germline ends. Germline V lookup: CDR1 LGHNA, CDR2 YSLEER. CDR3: CASSQVSGRGGYTF. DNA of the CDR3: TGCGCCAGCAGCCAAGTTTCAGGTCGGGGTGGCTACACCTTC.

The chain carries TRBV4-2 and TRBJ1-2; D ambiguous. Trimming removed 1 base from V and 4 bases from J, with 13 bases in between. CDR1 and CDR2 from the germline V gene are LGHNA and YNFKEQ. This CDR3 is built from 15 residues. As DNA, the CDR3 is TGTGCCAGCAGCCAAGGGGCCCAGGTGGGCTATGGCTACACCTTC. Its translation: CASSQGAQVGYGYTF.

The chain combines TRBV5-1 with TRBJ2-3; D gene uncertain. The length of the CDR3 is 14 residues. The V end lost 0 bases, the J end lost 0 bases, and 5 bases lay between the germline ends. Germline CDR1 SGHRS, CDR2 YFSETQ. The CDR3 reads CASSLASSTDTQYF. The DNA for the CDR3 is TGCGCCAGCAGCTTGGCCAGTAGCACAGATACGCAGTATTTT.

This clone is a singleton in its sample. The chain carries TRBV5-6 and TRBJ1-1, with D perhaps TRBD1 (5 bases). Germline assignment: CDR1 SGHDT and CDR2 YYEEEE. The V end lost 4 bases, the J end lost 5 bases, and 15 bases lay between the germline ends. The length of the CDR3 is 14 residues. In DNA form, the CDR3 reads TGTGCCAGCAGCCCGCCGGGGGGAGGGACTGAAGCTTTCTTT. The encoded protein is CASSPPGGGTEAFF.

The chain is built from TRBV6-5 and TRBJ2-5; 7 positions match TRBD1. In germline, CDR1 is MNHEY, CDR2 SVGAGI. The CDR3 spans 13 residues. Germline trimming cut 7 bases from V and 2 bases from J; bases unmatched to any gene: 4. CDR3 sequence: CASKQTGQETQYF. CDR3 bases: TGTGCCAGCAAGCAGACAGGGCAAGAGACCCAGTACTTC.

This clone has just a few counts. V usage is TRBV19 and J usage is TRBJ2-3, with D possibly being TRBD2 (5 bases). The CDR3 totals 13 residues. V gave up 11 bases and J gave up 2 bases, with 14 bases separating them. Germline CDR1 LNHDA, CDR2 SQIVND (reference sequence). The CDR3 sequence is CASTPRDTDTQYF. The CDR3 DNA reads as TGTGCCTCGACGCCCCGGGACACAGATACGCAGTATTTT.

As DNA, the CDR3 is TGTGCCAGCAGCCCCCGCCGTGGGGGGGGGCAAGATACGCAGTATTTT. This encodes CASSPRRGGGQDTQYF. This chain uses TRBV7-2 with TRBJ2-3, with D perhaps matching TRBD2 (7 bases). CDR3 length equals 16 residues. The V gene lost 5 bases and the J gene lost 5 bases, with 20 bases spanning the gap. CDR1 and CDR2 from the germline V gene are SGHTA and FQGNSA.

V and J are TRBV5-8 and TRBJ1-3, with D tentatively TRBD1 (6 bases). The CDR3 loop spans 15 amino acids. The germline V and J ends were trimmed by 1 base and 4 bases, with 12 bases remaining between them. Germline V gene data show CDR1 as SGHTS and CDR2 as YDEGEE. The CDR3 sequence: CASSLRGAGGNTIYF. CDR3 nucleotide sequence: TGTGCCAGCAGCTTGCGGGGGGCGGGAGGAAACACCATATATTTT.

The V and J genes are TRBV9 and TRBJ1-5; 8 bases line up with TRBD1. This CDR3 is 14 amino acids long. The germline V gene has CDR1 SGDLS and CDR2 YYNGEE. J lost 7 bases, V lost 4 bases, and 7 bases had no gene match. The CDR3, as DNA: TGTGCCAGCAGCCTGTCAGGGGGCGGACAGCCCCAGCATTTT. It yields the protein CASSLSGGGQPQHF.

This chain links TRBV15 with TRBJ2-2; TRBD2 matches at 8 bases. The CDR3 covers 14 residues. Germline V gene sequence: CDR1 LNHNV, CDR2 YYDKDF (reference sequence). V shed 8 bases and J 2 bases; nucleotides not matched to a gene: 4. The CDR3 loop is CATQSGSNTGELFF. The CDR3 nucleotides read TGTGCCACCCAAAGCGGGAGTAACACCGGGGAGCTGTTTTTT.

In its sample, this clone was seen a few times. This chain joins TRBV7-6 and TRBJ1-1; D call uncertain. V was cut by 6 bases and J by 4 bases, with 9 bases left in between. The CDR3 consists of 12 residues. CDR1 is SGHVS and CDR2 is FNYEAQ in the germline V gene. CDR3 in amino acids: CASRGSGTEAFF. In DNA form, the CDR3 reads TGTGCCAGCAGAGGATCGGGCACTGAAGCTTTCTTT.

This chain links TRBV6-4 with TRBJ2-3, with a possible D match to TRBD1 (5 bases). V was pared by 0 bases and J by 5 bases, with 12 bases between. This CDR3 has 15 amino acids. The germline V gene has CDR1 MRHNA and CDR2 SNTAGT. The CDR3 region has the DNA TGTGCCAGCAGTGACTCGATCCAGGGAAAAGATACGCAGTATTTT. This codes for CASSDSIQGKDTQYF.

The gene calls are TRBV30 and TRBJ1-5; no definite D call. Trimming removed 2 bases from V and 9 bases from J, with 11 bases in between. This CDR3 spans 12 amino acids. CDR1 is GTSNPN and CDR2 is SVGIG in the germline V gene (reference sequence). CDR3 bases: TGTGCCTGGAGTCCGGGAAATTCGCCCCAGCATTTT. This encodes CAWSPGNSPQHF.

The CDR3 loop reads CSASWVGRGGEQFF. DNA of the CDR3: TGCAGTGCTAGTTGGGTCGGGAGGGGTGGTGAGCAGTTCTTC. The chain couples TRBV20-1 to TRBJ2-1, with 8 nucleotides matching TRBD2. V gave up 3 bases and J gave up 9 bases; unmatched junction bases: 10. The CDR3 consists of 14 residues. Germline V gene sequence: CDR1 DFQATT, CDR2 SNEGSKA (reference sequence).

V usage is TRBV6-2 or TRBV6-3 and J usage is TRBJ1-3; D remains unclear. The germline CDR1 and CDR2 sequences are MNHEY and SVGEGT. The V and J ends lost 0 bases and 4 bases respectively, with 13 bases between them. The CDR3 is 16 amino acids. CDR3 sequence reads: CASSYSSRVDGNTIYF. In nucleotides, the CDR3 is TGTGCCAGCAGTTACTCATCTCGGGTTGACGGAAACACCATATATTTT.

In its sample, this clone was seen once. CDR3 sequence reads: CASSSQGNTEAFF. CDR3 nucleotides: TGCGCCAGCAGCTCCCAGGGGAACACTGAAGCTTTCTTT. The J gene is TRBJ1-1, the V gene TRBV5-1, with D perhaps TRBD1 (5 bases). The V gene lost 3 bases and the J gene lost 1 base, with 7 bases spanning the gap. The CDR3 runs 13 residues. The germline gives CDR1 SGHRS, CDR2 YFSETQ.

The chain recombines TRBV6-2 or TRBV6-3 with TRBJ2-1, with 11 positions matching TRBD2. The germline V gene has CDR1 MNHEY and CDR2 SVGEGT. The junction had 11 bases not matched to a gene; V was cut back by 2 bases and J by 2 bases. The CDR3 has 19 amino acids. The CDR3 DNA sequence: TGTGCCAGCAGTTACCGCCCTATCTCACTAGCGGGGGCCTACAATGAGCAGTTCTTC. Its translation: CASSYRPISLAGAYNEQFF.